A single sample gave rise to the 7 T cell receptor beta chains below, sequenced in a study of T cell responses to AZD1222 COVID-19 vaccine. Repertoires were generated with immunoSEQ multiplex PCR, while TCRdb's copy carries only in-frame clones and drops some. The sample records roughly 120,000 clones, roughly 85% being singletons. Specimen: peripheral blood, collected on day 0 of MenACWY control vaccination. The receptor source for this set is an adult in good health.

The CDR3 reads CASSLNAVPDTQYF. CDR3 nucleotide sequence: TGTGCCAGCAGCTTAAATGCGGTACCAGATACGCAGTATTTT. The chain carries TRBV7-2 and TRBJ2-3; D remains unclear. Between the trimmed V and J ends, which lost 2 bases and 4 bases, there was a span of 10 bases. The germline V gene has CDR1 SGHTA and CDR2 FQGNSA. CDR3 size: 14 residues.

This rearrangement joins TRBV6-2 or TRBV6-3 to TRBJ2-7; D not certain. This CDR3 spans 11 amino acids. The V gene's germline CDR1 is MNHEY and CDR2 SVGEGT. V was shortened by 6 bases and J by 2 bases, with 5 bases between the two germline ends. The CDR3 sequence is CASSSTYEQYF. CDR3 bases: TGTGCCAGCAGCTCCACCTACGAGCAGTACTTC.

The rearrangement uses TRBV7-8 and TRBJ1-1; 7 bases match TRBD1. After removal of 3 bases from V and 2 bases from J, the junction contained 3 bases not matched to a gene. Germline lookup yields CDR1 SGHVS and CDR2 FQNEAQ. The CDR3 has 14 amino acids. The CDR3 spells CASSLGQLNTEAFF. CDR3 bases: TGTGCCAGCAGCTTGGGACAGCTTAACACTGAAGCTTTCTTT.

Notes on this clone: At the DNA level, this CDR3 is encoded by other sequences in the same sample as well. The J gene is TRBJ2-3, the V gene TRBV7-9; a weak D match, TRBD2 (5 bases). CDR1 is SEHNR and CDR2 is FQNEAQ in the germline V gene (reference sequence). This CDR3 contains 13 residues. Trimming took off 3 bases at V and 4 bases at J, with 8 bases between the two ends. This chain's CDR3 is CASSFGGPDTQYF. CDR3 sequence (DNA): TGTGCCAGCAGCTTTGGAGGCCCAGATACGCAGTATTTT.

The CDR3 spells CASSDRGLANTEAFF. Written as DNA, the CDR3 is TGTGCCAGCAGTGACCGAGGGTTGGCGAACACTGAAGCTTTCTTT. The gene calls are TRBV6-1 and TRBJ1-1; D is ambiguous. Germline V CDR1 and CDR2: MNHNS, SASEGT. CDR3 length: 15 residues. Deletions cut 3 bases from V and 1 base from J, with 12 bases between.

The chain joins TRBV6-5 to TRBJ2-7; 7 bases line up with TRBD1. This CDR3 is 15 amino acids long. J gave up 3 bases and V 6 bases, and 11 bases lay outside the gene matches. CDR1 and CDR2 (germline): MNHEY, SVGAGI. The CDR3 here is CASSPTGRMGYEQYF. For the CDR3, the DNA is TGTGCCAGCAGCCCGACAGGGAGAATGGGCTACGAGCAGTACTTC.

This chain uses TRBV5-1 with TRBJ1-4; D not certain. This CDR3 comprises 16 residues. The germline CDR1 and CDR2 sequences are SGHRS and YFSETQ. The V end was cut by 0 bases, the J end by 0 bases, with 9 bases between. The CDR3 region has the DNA TGCGCCAGCAGCTTGGGCCCGGTTGCAACTAATGAAAAACTGTTTTTT. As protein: CASSLGPVATNEKLFF.